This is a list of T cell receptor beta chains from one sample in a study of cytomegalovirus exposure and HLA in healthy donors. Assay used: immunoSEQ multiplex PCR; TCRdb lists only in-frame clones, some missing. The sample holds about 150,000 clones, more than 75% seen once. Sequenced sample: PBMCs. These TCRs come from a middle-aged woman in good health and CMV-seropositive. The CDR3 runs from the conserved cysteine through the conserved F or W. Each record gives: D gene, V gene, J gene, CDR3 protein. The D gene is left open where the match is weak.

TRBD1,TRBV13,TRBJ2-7,CASSSGGQGTYEQYF
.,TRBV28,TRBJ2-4,CASSPGSKNIQYF
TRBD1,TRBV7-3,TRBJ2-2,CASSAQGQGSVAGELFF
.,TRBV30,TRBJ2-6,CASRGGRVSGSGANVLTF
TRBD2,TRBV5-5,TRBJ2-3,CASSSGLATDTQYF
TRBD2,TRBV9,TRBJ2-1,CASSVGLAGVHEQFF
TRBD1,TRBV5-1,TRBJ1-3,CASSLGGQGQTGNTIYF
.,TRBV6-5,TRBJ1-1,CASKEGGNTEAFF
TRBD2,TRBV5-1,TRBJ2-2,CASSPRGGRNTGELFF
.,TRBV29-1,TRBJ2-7,CSVVSAYEQYF